These 16 T cell receptor beta chains share one sample of origin, sequenced in a study of blood T cell repertoires in COVID-19. The assay was immunoSEQ multiplex PCR, and TCRdb's table has in-frame clones only and misses some. The sample has roughly 340,000 clones, 89% seen once. Sequencing was carried out using peripheral blood. The source is a woman in her thirties with COVID-19, enrolled during active disease.

The gene calls are TRBV10-1 and TRBJ1-4; D possibly corresponds to TRBD1 (5 bases). This CDR3 contains 14 residues. Germline-derived CDR1 and CDR2 are WNHNN and SYGVQD (reference sequence). Between the trimmed V and J ends, which lost 0 bases and 8 bases, there was a span of 10 bases. CDR3 DNA: TGCGCCAGCAGTGAGTCGGTCCAGGGCGAAAAACTGTTTTTT. Amino acid sequence: CASSESVQGEKLFF.

The rearrangement uses TRBV27 and TRBJ1-2; possible D gene TRBD1, 5 bases. The CDR3 loop spans 16 amino acids. Trimming took 3 bases from V and 0 from J, leaving 14 bases between them. CDR1 MNHEY and CDR2 SMNVEV come from the germline V gene (reference sequence). The CDR3 coding sequence is TGTGCCAGCAGTTTTCGAGGACACTTGACTAACTATGGCTACACCTTC. Translation: CASSFRGHLTNYGYTF.

The rearrangement uses TRBV14 and TRBJ2-3; 10 nucleotides agree with TRBD1. The V gene's germline CDR1 is SGHDN and CDR2 FVKESK. The CDR3 length is 15 residues. V lost 3 bases, J lost 2 bases, and 2 bases stayed unmatched. The CDR3 nucleotides read TGTGCCAGCAGCCAGACAGGGGGCCCCACAGATACGCAGTATTTT. As protein: CASSQTGGPTDTQYF. Looking up the rest from reference TRBV14 and TRBJ2-3 gives the full variable domain: EAGVTQFPSHSVIEKGQTVTLRCDPISGHDNLYWYRRVMGKEIKFLLHFVKESKQDESGMPNNRFLAERTGGTYSTLKVQPAELEDSGVYFCASSQTGGPTDTQYFGPGTRLTVL.

J is TRBJ1-2 and V is TRBV2; a weak D match, TRBD1 (5 bases). The CDR3 is 11 residues long. The germline gives CDR1 SNHLY, CDR2 FYNNEI. Trimming pared 4 bases from V and 8 bases from J, leaving 8 bases between. CDR3 amino acids: CASSGRGGYTF. Written as DNA, the CDR3 is TGTGCCAGCAGTGGTAGGGGAGGCTACACCTTC.

This clone was picked up one time. The chain combines TRBV2 with TRBJ2-2; 7 positions match TRBD2. The V segment lost 7 bases and the J segment 4 bases; nucleotides outside the gene matches: 6. This CDR3 has 14 residues. The germline V gene encodes CDR1 SNHLY and CDR2 FYNNEI. CDR3 sequence (DNA): TGTGCCAGCAAGGTCGGGACTATCACCGGGGAGCTGTTTTTT. Its protein is CASKVGTITGELFF.

This chain connects TRBV11-3 to TRBJ1-2; D is possibly TRBD1 (6 bases). With 0 bases removed from V and 5 bases from J, the gap between germline ends came to 22 bases. This CDR3 is built from 18 residues. Germline assignment: CDR1 SGHNT and CDR2 YENEEA. The CDR3 DNA reads as TGTGCCAGCAGCTTAGAAAGACACGCAGGGGCCCCGTCTTATGGCTACACCTTC. The encoded protein is CASSLERHAGAPSYGYTF.

About this clone itself: Additional DNA sequences in this sample encode the identical CDR3. The V and J genes are TRBV5-1 and TRBJ2-7, with D possibly being TRBD1 (5 bases). This CDR3 has 12 amino acids. The germline V and J ends were trimmed by 4 bases and 3 bases, with 8 bases remaining between them. The V gene's germline CDR1 is SGHRS and CDR2 YFSETQ. CDR3 DNA sequence: TGCGCCAGCAGCAGAGACAGCTACGAGCAGTACTTC. It yields the protein CASSRDSYEQYF.

The rearrangement links TRBV7-9 to TRBJ2-7; 8 bases map to TRBD2. J was trimmed by 0 bases and V by 5 bases; bases with no gene match: 9. The length of the CDR3 is 16 residues. Germline V lookup: CDR1 SEHNR, CDR2 FQNEAQ (reference sequence). CDR3 region: CASSRGGGPLSYEQYF. DNA for the CDR3: TGTGCCAGCAGCCGGGGGGGAGGGCCCCTCTCCTACGAGCAGTACTTC.

The rearrangement links TRBV9 to TRBJ2-1; tentatively, D is TRBD2 (6 bases). Germline loops: CDR1 SGDLS, CDR2 YYNGEE. Between the trimmed V and J ends, which lost 7 bases and 8 bases, there was a span of 13 bases. The CDR3 consists of 12 residues. CDR3 sequence (DNA): TGTGCCAGCGATAACCCGGGGGATGAGCAGTTCTTC. The encoded protein is CASDNPGDEQFF.

J is TRBJ2-5 and V is TRBV6-6; 9 bases fit TRBD2. The junction had 11 bases not matched to a gene; V was cut back by 5 bases and J by 4 bases. CDR1 is MNHNY, CDR2 SVGAGI, per germline (reference sequence). The CDR3 is 16 residues long. The CDR3 DNA reads as TGTGCCAGCAGTCGCAATAGCGGGGGCGAGGGAGAGACCCAGTACTTC. It specifies CASSRNSGGEGETQYF.

The chain joins TRBV6-2 or TRBV6-3 to TRBJ2-3; possible D gene TRBD2, 5 bases. The CDR3 totals 12 residues. Trimming took off 2 bases at V and 12 bases at J, with 12 bases between the two ends. Germline CDR1 MNHEY, CDR2 SVGEGT. The CDR3 DNA reads as TGTGCCAGCAGTTACGCCAGCGGACCCCAGTATTTT. This translates into CASSYASGPQYF.

The chain links TRBV10-1 to TRBJ2-5; D is possibly TRBD1 (6 bases). V lost 5 bases, J lost 7 bases, and 14 bases lay in between. Germline-derived CDR1 and CDR2 are WNHNN and SYGVQD (reference sequence). CDR3 length equals 13 residues. Written as DNA, the CDR3 is TGCGCCAGCAGTTCGACAGGTTACGGGACCCAGTACTTC. Its translation is CASSSTGYGTQYF.

The CDR3 here is CASSGGRSYNSPLHF. The CDR3 coding sequence is TGTGCCAGCAGTGGGGGGAGGTCCTATAATTCACCCCTCCACTTT. The gene calls are TRBV27 and TRBJ1-6, with D maybe TRBD1 (5 bases). The CDR3 is 15 amino acids. Deletions cut 5 bases from V and 1 base from J, with 9 bases between. CDR1 MNHEY and CDR2 SMNVEV come from the germline V gene (reference sequence).

The chain couples TRBV5-1 to TRBJ2-3, with 14 positions matching TRBD2. Germline V CDR1 and CDR2: SGHRS, YFSETQ. V shed 2 bases, J shed 4 bases, and the junction held 6 bases outside the gene matches. CDR3 size: 17 residues. The chain's CDR3 is CASSFGTSGRGSDTQYF. CDR3 in DNA: TGCGCCAGCAGCTTCGGGACTAGCGGGAGAGGCTCAGATACGCAGTATTTT.

The CDR3 loop reads CASSEQASIESRQGSYEQYF. CDR3 in DNA: TGCGCCAGCAGTGAACAAGCGTCGATAGAATCCAGACAGGGTTCCTACGAGCAGTACTTC. The chain links TRBV10-2 to TRBJ2-7, with 7 nucleotides matching TRBD1. The V and J ends lost 3 bases and 1 base, in that order; junction bases with no gene match: 21. The CDR3 is made up of 20 amino acids. CDR1 WSHSY and CDR2 SAAADI come from the germline V gene.

This rearrangement joins TRBV28 to TRBJ1-1; D not certain. The germline V gene encodes CDR1 MDHEN and CDR2 SYDVKM. This CDR3 spans 15 amino acids. V was shortened by 2 bases and J by 3 bases, with 13 bases between the two germline ends. The CDR3 sequence: CASSLGGLQDTEAFF. The DNA of the CDR3 is TGTGCCAGCAGTTTAGGTGGGCTTCAAGACACTGAAGCTTTCTTT. Combining the CDR3 with reference TRBV28 and TRBJ1-1 gives the whole variable domain DVKVTQSSRYLVKRTGEKVFLECVQDMDHENMFWYRQDPGLGLRLIYFSYDVKMKEKGDIPEGYSVSREKKERFSLILESASTNQTSMYLCASSLGGLQDTEAFFGQGTRLTVV.